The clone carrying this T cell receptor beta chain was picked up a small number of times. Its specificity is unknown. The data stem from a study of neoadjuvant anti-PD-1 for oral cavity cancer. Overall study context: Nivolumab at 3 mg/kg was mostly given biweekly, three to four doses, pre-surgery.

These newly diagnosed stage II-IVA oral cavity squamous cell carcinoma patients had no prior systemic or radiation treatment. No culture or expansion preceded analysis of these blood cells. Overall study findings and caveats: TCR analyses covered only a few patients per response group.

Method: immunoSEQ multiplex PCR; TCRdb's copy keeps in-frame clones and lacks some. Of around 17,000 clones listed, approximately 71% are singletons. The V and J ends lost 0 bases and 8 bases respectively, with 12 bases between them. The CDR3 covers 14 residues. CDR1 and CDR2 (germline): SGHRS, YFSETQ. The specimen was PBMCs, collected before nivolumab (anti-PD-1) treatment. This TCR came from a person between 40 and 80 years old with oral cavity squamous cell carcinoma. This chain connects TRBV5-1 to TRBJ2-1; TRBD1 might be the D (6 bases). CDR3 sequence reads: CASSLGSGEYEQFF. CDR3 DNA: TGCGCCAGCAGCTTGGGCTCAGGGGAGTATGAGCAGTTCTTC.